What follows describes a single T cell receptor (beta chain). The entry originates in a study of blood T cell repertoires in COVID-19. The junction had 4 bases not matched to a gene; V was cut back by 7 bases and J by 5 bases. The CDR3 has 11 residues. Per germline, CDR1 SQVTM and CDR2 ANQGSEA. Repertoires were generated with immunoSEQ multiplex PCR, while TCRdb's copy carries only in-frame clones and drops some. In the table there are 290,000 or so clones, around 87% of which are singletons. The TCR was taken from a man between 65 and 85 years old with acute or convalescent COVID-19. Sequenced material: peripheral blood. V usage is TRBV29-1 and J usage is TRBJ1-1; 7 nucleotides match TRBD1. The CDR3 region is CSGGTATEAFF. The CDR3 nucleotides read TGCAGCGGAGGGACAGCAACTGAAGCTTTCTTT.